A single sample is the source of the 9 T cell receptor beta chains below, sequenced in a study of blood T cells in healthy people across ages. With a J-beta primer mix and a sample-barcoded 5' primer, a second PCR ran roughly 6 to 11 cycles. TCRdb called the 5' RACE reads again in MiXCR, with one record for every CDR3 protein. In the table there are some 640,000 distinct CDR3 sequences, about 30% of which are singletons. Source material: blood. All receptors come from a woman older than 75 in good health.

This chain uses TRBV20-1 with TRBJ1-2, with TRBD1 as a possible D gene (5 bases). Trimming took off 2 bases at V and 3 bases at J, with 10 bases between the two ends. This CDR3 has 13 amino acids. Germline V gene sequence: CDR1 DFQATT, CDR2 SNEGSKA (reference sequence). CDR3 coding DNA: TGCAGTGCTAGAATCGGGACGGACTATGGCTACACCTTC. It codes for CSARIGTDYGYTF.

The gene calls are TRBV30 and TRBJ2-3, with 8 bases lining up with TRBD2. CDR1 and CDR2 (germline): GTSNPN, SVGIG (reference sequence). CDR3 size: 12 residues. Trimming removed 5 bases from V and 3 bases from J; junction bases left unmatched: 1. The CDR3 loop reads CAWGTRTDTQYF. CDR3 DNA: TGTGCCTGGGGGACTAGAACAGATACGCAGTATTTT. The entire variable domain, with the rest obtained from reference TRBV30 and TRBJ2-3, is as follows: SQTIHQWPATLVQPVGSPLSLECTVEGTSNPNLYWYRQAAGRGLQLLFYSVGIGQISSEVPQNLSASRPQDRQFILSSKKLLLSDSGFYLCAWGTRTDTQYFGPGTRLTVL.

This clonotype came up many times. V and J are TRBV7-8 and TRBJ2-3, with 8 bases fitting TRBD1. Unmatched junction bases numbered 9, after V lost 5 bases and J lost 2 bases. This CDR3 has 16 residues. Germline V lookup: CDR1 SGHVS, CDR2 FQNEAQ. DNA of the CDR3: TGTGCCAGCAGCCCGAGAGGACAGGGATTCACAGATACGCAGTATTTT. It yields the protein CASSPRGQGFTDTQYF.

This clonotype has just a few counts. The V call is TRBV20-1, the J call TRBJ2-3; D unresolved. CDR3 length: 16 residues. CDR1 DFQATT and CDR2 SNEGSKA come from the germline V gene (reference sequence). V was cut by 7 bases and J by 0 bases, with 20 bases left in between. The CDR3 nucleotides are TGCAGTGTACCGGTCATTAGCCCTTCTAGCACAGATACGCAGTATTTT. It encodes CSVPVISPSSTDTQYF.

This chain links TRBV28 with TRBJ2-2; tentatively, D is TRBD1 or TRBD2 (7 bases each). CDR1 MDHEN and CDR2 SYDVKM come from the germline V gene. V lost 3 bases, J lost 7 bases, and 15 bases lay in between. The CDR3 spans 15 residues. The CDR3: CASSFGRGLGGELFF. CDR3 nucleotides: TGTGCCAGCAGTTTTGGGAGGGGGCTAGGCGGGGAGCTGTTTTTT.

There are many counts of this clonotype. The chain employs TRBV4-3 and TRBJ2-3; 11 bases align to TRBD1. The CDR3 totals 14 residues. V was clipped by 1 base and J by 11 bases; unmatched bases: 5. Germline-derived CDR1 and CDR2 are LGHNA and YSLEER. The DNA for the CDR3 is TGCGCCAGCAGCCAAGGGGACAGGGGGTTAAGGCAGTATTTT. This translates into CASSQGDRGLRQYF.

The sample holds a few counts of this clonotype. The chain joins TRBV25-1 to TRBJ2-5, with 9 bases identical to TRBD1. J was trimmed by 7 bases and V by 3 bases; bases with no gene match: 9. This CDR3 is built from 15 residues. The germline gives CDR1 MGHDK, CDR2 SYGVNS. CDR3 nucleotide sequence: TGTGCCAGCAGTGAGCTACAGGGGGCTCGGGGGACCCAGTACTTC. Translated: CASSELQGARGTQYF. The variable domain in full, completed from reference TRBV25-1 and TRBJ2-5, reads EADIYQTPRYLVIGTGKKITLECSQTMGHDKMYWYQQDPGMELHLIHYSYGVNSTEKGDLSSESTVSRIRTEHFPLTLESARPSHTSQYLCASSELQGARGTQYFGPGTRLLVL.

The table lists this clonotype with many counts. This rearrangement joins TRBV7-8 to TRBJ2-5, with 11 bases that match TRBD2. Germline values: CDR1 SGHVS, CDR2 FQNEAQ. This CDR3 is built from 18 residues. V was pared by 1 base and J by 2 bases, with 9 bases of the junction left unmatched. The CDR3 protein is CASSLGGLAGGSQETQYF. CDR3 nucleotide sequence: TGTGCCAGCAGCTTAGGGGGCCTAGCGGGGGGCTCACAAGAGACCCAGTACTTC.

Relative to its sample, this clonotype is large (0.1 to 1%). The V and J genes are TRBV5-1 and TRBJ2-7; 7 nucleotides agree with TRBD1. Germline loops: CDR1 SGHRS, CDR2 YFSETQ. The CDR3 contains 14 residues. Unmatched junction bases numbered 7, after V lost 4 bases and J lost 3 bases. DNA of the CDR3: TGCGCCAGCAGCCGAGACAGGGAATTCTACGAGCAGTACTTC. This translates into CASSRDREFYEQYF.